These T cell receptor beta chains were read from a single sample in a study of spatial heterogeneity in lung cancer. Via MiXCR, TCRdb re-called the 5' RACE reads, giving one row per CDR3 protein. The sample includes around 7,500 distinct CDR3 sequences, 3% to 3.5% seen only once; the top ten take around a fifth. Sequences were derived from lung tumor tissue, sampled at surgery. Receptors originate from a male donor with early-stage non-small cell lung cancer. Both conserved end residues are part of each CDR3. D genes are given only for firm matches. Part of the rows lack a size; the others show once, few, many or a class for expanded clones.

abundance	v_gene	d_gene	j_gene	CDR3aa	CDR3nt
few	TRBV6-5	NA	TRBJ2-7	CASSEDRCPYEQYF	TGTGCCAGCAGCGAAGACAGGTGTCCCTACGAGCAGTACTTC
many	TRBV12-3/TRBV12-4	NA	TRBJ1-6	CASNPGGTNSPLHF	TGTGCCAGCAATCCGGGGGGCACAAATTCACCCCTCCACTTT
many	TRBV7-9	NA	TRBJ1-4	CASSLERFNEKLFF	TGTGCCAGCAGCTTAGAGAGGTTCAATGAAAAACTGTTTTTT
many	TRBV2	NA	TRBJ2-7	CASSEARGPYEQYF	TGTGCCAGCAGTGAAGCTAGAGGCCCCTACGAGCAGTACTTC
few	TRBV10-3	TRBD2	TRBJ2-3	CAVWSSGEADTQYF	TGTGCCGTGTGGTCTAGCGGGGAGGCAGATACGCAGTATTTT
NA	TRBV30	TRBD2	TRBJ2-1	CAWRASGGSEQFF	TGTGCCTGGAGGGCTAGCGGGGGAAGTGAGCAGTTCTTC
NA	TRBV6-5	TRBD2	TRBJ2-3	CASTRRRAGGADTQYF	TGTGCCAGCACCCGCAGAAGAGCGGGGGGGGCAGATACGCAGTATTTT
many	TRBV6-2/TRBV6-3	TRBD2	TRBJ2-1	CASRGLAGQHGNNEQFF	TGTGCCAGCAGGGGACTAGCGGGGCAACATGGAAACAATGAGCAGTTCTTC
many	TRBV6-6	TRBD2	TRBJ2-1	CASSPPRLAGEGEQFF	TGTGCCAGCAGCCCCCCTAGACTAGCGGGAGAGGGTGAGCAGTTCTTC
medium-sized	TRBV6-1	TRBD1	TRBJ2-1	CASGRDRGNEQFF	TGTGCCAGCGGCCGAGACAGGGGAAATGAGCAGTTCTTC
many	TRBV7-9	NA	TRBJ2-1	CASSLKGVNEQFF	TGTGCCAGCAGCTTAAAAGGGGTCAATGAGCAGTTCTTC
medium-sized	TRBV29-1	TRBD1	TRBJ2-7	CSVPGQGHYEQYF	TGCAGCGTCCCGGGACAGGGACACTACGAGCAGTACTTC
NA	TRBV5-4	TRBD1	TRBJ2-7	CASSSTGTATAYEQYF	TGTGCCAGCAGCTCGACCGGGACAGCGACAGCCTACGAGCAGTACTTC
few	TRBV7-2	TRBD2	TRBJ2-7	CASSLPPAGGREQYF	TGTGCCAGCAGCTTACCCCCAGCGGGAGGACGCGAGCAGTACTTC
many	TRBV20-1	NA	TRBJ1-1	CSAGDRLNTEAFF	TGCAGTGCTGGAGACAGGTTGAACACTGAAGCTTTCTTT
few	TRBV6-6	NA	TRBJ2-7	CASSCGGEQYF	TGTGCCAGCAGTTGTGGGGGCGAGCAGTACTTC
few	TRBV6-5	TRBD2	TRBJ2-1	CASGTSGANEQFF	TGTGCCAGCGGAACTAGCGGGGCAAATGAGCAGTTCTTC
many	TRBV5-1	NA	TRBJ1-1	CASSLGANTEAFF	TGCGCCAGCAGCTTGGGGGCGAACACTGAAGCTTTCTTT
many	TRBV12-3/TRBV12-4	TRBD1	TRBJ2-7	CASRVDRGYEQYF	TGTGCCAGCAGAGTGGACAGGGGCTACGAGCAGTACTTC
many	TRBV6-2/TRBV6-3	TRBD2	TRBJ2-5	CASSPGLAGMEETQYF	TGTGCCAGCAGCCCCGGACTAGCGGGCATGGAAGAGACCCAGTACTTC
medium-sized	TRBV12-3/TRBV12-4	TRBD1	TRBJ1-2	CASSPDRVSGYTF	TGTGCCAGCAGTCCCGACAGGGTAAGCGGCTACACCTTC
medium-sized	TRBV5-1	NA	TRBJ1-2	CASSLASAVDGYTF	TGCGCCAGCAGCTTGGCCAGCGCGGTTGATGGCTACACCTTC
medium-sized	TRBV5-1	TRBD1	TRBJ2-7	CASSSGTDLLSYEQYF	TGCGCCAGCAGCTCGGGGACAGACCTCCTCTCCTACGAGCAGTACTTC
many	TRBV19	NA	TRBJ2-1	CASSPQGTEQFF	TGTGCCAGTAGTCCCCAGGGGACTGAGCAGTTCTTC
medium-sized	TRBV27	TRBD1	TRBJ2-7	CASSREQGYEQYF	TGTGCCAGCAGCAGGGAACAGGGGTACGAGCAGTACTTC
medium-sized	TRBV5-4	TRBD2	TRBJ2-2	CASSLEGSGGARAGELFF	TGTGCCAGCAGCTTGGAGGGTAGCGGGGGGGCAAGAGCCGGGGAGCTGTTTTTT
medium-sized	TRBV7-2	NA	TRBJ2-7	CASTKSEGRSYEQYF	TGTGCCAGCACCAAGTCGGAGGGGAGGTCCTACGAGCAGTACTTC
many	TRBV3-1	TRBD1	TRBJ1-6	CATQGGGSPLHF	TGTGCCACCCAGGGGGGGGGATCACCCCTCCACTTT
many	TRBV27	NA	TRBJ2-7	CASRNTCYEQYF	TGTGCCAGCAGGAACACGTGCTACGAGCAGTACTTC
many	TRBV9	NA	TRBJ2-2	CASSVQGGNTGELFF	TGTGCCAGCAGCGTACAGGGTGGTAACACCGGGGAGCTGTTTTTT
medium-sized	TRBV19	TRBD2	TRBJ2-1	CASSSFAGGANEQFF	TGTGCCAGTAGTAGTTTCGCGGGGGGGGCCAATGAGCAGTTCTTC
few	TRBV7-3	TRBD1	TRBJ2-1	CASSLTVAGGEQFF	TGTGCCAGCAGCTTAACGGTAGCAGGGGGTGAGCAGTTCTTC
few	TRBV5-1	NA	TRBJ1-1	CASSPTGTANTEAFF	TGCGCCAGCAGCCCCACCGGGACCGCGAACACTGAAGCTTTCTTT
many	TRBV29-1	TRBD1	TRBJ2-2	CSASKDRGSIIANTGELFF	TGCAGCGCCTCGAAGGACAGGGGAAGTATAATAGCGAACACCGGGGAGCTGTTTTTT
many	TRBV6-2/TRBV6-3	NA	TRBJ2-1	CASNAQARDNEQFF	TGTGCCAGCAATGCCCAGGCTCGGGACAATGAGCAGTTCTTC
NA	TRBV15	TRBD1	TRBJ2-2	CATSMSGQGCFSGELFF	TGTGCCACCAGCATGTCGGGACAGGGTTGTTTCTCCGGGGAGCTGTTTTTT
many	TRBV20-1	NA	TRBJ1-4	CSAEGHPNEKLFF	TGCAGTGCGGAGGGACACCCTAATGAAAAACTGTTTTTT
many	TRBV27	NA	TRBJ1-4	CASSHPREKLFF	TGTGCCAGCAGTCACCCGAGGGAAAAACTGTTTTTT
few	TRBV7-9	TRBD1	TRBJ1-2	CASSPGQDGHGDTF	TGTGCCAGCAGTCCTGGACAGGATGGGCATGGCGACACCTTC
medium-sized	TRBV6-1	NA	TRBJ2-5	CASSEIYEGGVVQETQYF	TGTGCCAGCAGTGAAATATACGAGGGGGGCGTTGTACAAGAGACCCAGTACTTC
medium-sized	TRBV10-1	NA	TRBJ2-7	CASSLDRFSYEQYF	TGCGCCAGCAGCCTGGACAGATTCTCCTACGAGCAGTACTTC
NA	TRBV28	TRBD1	TRBJ2-7	CASSLSGQGLSSYEQYF	TGTGCCAGCAGTTTATCAGGACAGGGGCTCAGTTCCTACGAGCAGTACTTC
many	TRBV20-1	NA	TRBJ2-1	CSARDQGPREQFF	TGCAGTGCTAGAGATCAGGGACCGAGAGAGCAGTTCTTC
many	TRBV9	TRBD2	TRBJ2-3	CASSVVAGVDGDTQYF	TGTGCCAGCAGCGTTGTAGCGGGAGTAGATGGAGATACGCAGTATTTT
few	TRBV12-3/TRBV12-4	TRBD1	TRBJ1-2	CASRTGEGIGGYNF	TGTGCCAGCCGGACAGGGGAGGGCATCGGGGGCTACAACTTC
many	TRBV30	TRBD1	TRBJ1-3	CAWTGGTAVSGNTIYF	TGTGCCTGGACTGGCGGGACAGCCGTCTCTGGAAACACCATATATTTT
many	TRBV2	TRBD2	TRBJ2-2	CASRSGRNTGELFF	TGTGCCAGCAGGAGCGGGAGGAACACCGGGGAGCTGTTTTTT